These 8 T cell receptor beta chains came from one sample sequenced in a study of T cell repertoires in cytomegalovirus infection. Their specific antigens are unknown. TCRdb redid the calling of the reads with MiXCR, one entry per CDR3 protein. Here the sample spans 80,000 or so distinct CDR3 sequences, 35% to 45% being singletons. This sample comprised CD8+ T cells from cultured PBMCs, obtained from culture after CMV antigen stimulation. These receptors all stem from a human donor in good health (CMV status not recorded). Some clones in this sample may be carry-over from other donors' samples.

The rearrangement uses TRBV12-3 or TRBV12-4 and TRBJ2-7; D remains ambiguous. CDR3 size: 13 residues. V dropped 4 bases and J dropped 2 bases, with 9 bases sitting between them. The CDR3, as DNA: TGTGCCAGCAGTTGGGTCGGAACCTACGAGCAGTACTTC. Residues: CASSWVGTYEQYF.

The chain joins TRBV4-1 to TRBJ2-1; D remains unclear. V lost 4 bases to trimming and J lost 0 bases, with 7 bases between them. The CDR3 consists of 14 residues. Per germline, CDR1 MGHRA and CDR2 YSYEKL. This CDR3 reads CASSPSISYNEQFF. As DNA, the CDR3 is TGCGCCAGCAGCCCCTCAATCTCCTACAATGAGCAGTTCTTC.

This clonotype turned up a few times. The chain joins TRBV7-9 to TRBJ2-7; D possibly corresponds to TRBD2 (6 bases). With 3 bases removed from V and 3 bases from J, the gap between germline ends came to 18 bases. Per the germline V gene, CDR1 is SEHNR and CDR2 is FQNEAQ (reference sequence). This CDR3 comprises 16 residues. The CDR3 protein is CASSLEGRDRLYEQYF. The CDR3 coding sequence is TGTGCCAGCAGCTTGGAGGGTCGGGACCGACTCTACGAGCAGTACTTC.

Only one count was recorded for this clonotype. The chain employs TRBV19 and TRBJ1-1; D ambiguous. This CDR3 has 13 residues. Germline V gene data show CDR1 as LNHDA and CDR2 as SQIVND (reference sequence). Trimming removed 3 bases at V and 3 bases at J, with 8 bases between. This chain's CDR3 is CASSIVPHTEAFF. The CDR3 region has the DNA TGTGCCAGTAGTATCGTCCCCCACACTGAAGCTTTCTTT.

This clonotype was counted only a few times. This chain uses TRBV11-1 with TRBJ1-2, with TRBD1 matching over 8 bases. Germline trimming cut 3 bases from V and 7 bases from J; bases unmatched to any gene: 13. CDR3 length equals 16 residues. CDR1 and CDR2 (germline): SGHAT, FQDESV (reference sequence). The CDR3 protein is CASSFGQGGDWAGYTF. In DNA form, the CDR3 reads TGTGCCAGCAGCTTCGGACAGGGCGGTGATTGGGCTGGCTACACCTTC.

This chain uses TRBV29-1 with TRBJ2-5; the match to TRBD1 covers 7 bases. The CDR3 consists of 13 residues. V shed 2 bases, J shed 4 bases, and the junction held 4 bases outside the gene matches. Germline V gene sequence: CDR1 SQVTM, CDR2 ANQGSEA. As DNA, the CDR3 is TGCAGCGTTGAACCACAGGGGAGAGAGACCCAGTACTTC. Protein sequence: CSVEPQGRETQYF.

This clonotype was counted between two and nine times. The rearrangement joins TRBV25-1 to TRBJ1-2, with D perhaps TRBD1 (6 bases). Germline values: CDR1 MGHDK, CDR2 SYGVNS. The CDR3 is made up of 13 amino acids. V lost 4 bases to trimming and J lost 6 bases, with 12 bases between them. In DNA form, the CDR3 reads TGTGCCAGCAGTGCGGGGGGCTGGAATGGCTACACCTTC. Protein: CASSAGGWNGYTF.

V usage is TRBV6-2 or TRBV6-3 and J usage is TRBJ1-1; D gene ambiguous. Trimming took off 3 bases at V and 7 bases at J, with 9 bases between the two ends. CDR3 length: 12 amino acids. CDR1 and CDR2 from the germline V gene are MNHEY and SVGEGT. CDR3 nucleotides: TGTGCCAGCAGTTATGGGCGGAATGAAGCTTTCTTT. Translation: CASSYGRNEAFF.